This TCR beta chain was obtained from a study of CD8 T cells in ankylosing spondylitis. This CDR3 has 14 amino acids. Per the germline V gene, CDR1 is SGHVS and CDR2 is FQNEAQ. Between the trimmed V and J ends, which lost 5 bases and 3 bases, there was a span of 13 bases. Preparation of TCR beta libraries was done by quantitative 5'-RACE with molecular barcodes. TCRdb reprocessed the 5' RACE reads via MiXCR and lists one record per CDR3 protein. There are around 230,000 distinct CDR3 sequences in the sample; roughly 8% occur only once, and roughly 4.9% lies in the top ten. This clonotype has ten or more counts. Its antigen is unidentified. Whole-study findings and limits: Blood of patients with ankylosing spondylitis appeared to be characterized by a TCR beta motif of eight highly homologous variants.

This receptor was identified in a female donor with ankylosing spondylitis or in good health (not recorded which). The chain recombines TRBV7-8 with TRBJ1-2; D is perhaps TRBD1 (5 bases). Sequenced: blood, either unsorted or a sorted T cell fraction (not recorded which). The CDR3 protein is CASSPAPGHYGYTF. The CDR3 DNA is TGTGCCAGCAGCCCCGCCCCGGGGCACTATGGCTACACCTTC.